This T cell receptor (delta chain) derives from a study of gamma-delta T cells after stem cell transplantation. TCRdb fed the RT-PCR reads into CATT to redo clone calling. The sample includes 1,000 to 1,500 delta-chain clones, around 4.8% of them seen just once. As concerns this clone: TCRdb records a much larger clone's protein for this DNA, with a difference at residue 11 that likely arises from a read error; the protein given is the translation of the DNA.

The CDR3 runs 20 residues. Trimming removed 1 base from V and 0 bases from J, with 26 bases in between. The germline V gene encodes CDR1 GEAIGNYY and CDR2 EKD. J is TRDJ1 and V is TRDV2; D ambiguous. Sequencing was done on a sample of gamma-delta T cells. The TCR was taken from a human donor. It is not recorded whose cells these are; they may come from a transplant donor. The CDR3 bases are TGTGCCTGTGACACAATTCCCTCCGAACTGAGGGACCCGTACACCGATAAACTCATCTTT. As protein: CACDTIPSELRDPYTDKLIF.